The next 2 T cell receptor beta chains were all read from a single sample in a study of T cells after yellow fever vaccination. TCRdb ran MiXCR on the 5' RACE reads and lists one entry per CDR3 protein. The sample holds under 600,000 distinct CDR3 sequences; roughly 14% are singletons and the top ten take 11% to 15%. The sample consisted of PBMCs, taken on the day of the yellow fever booster vaccination. These receptors were taken from a man aged 25-45 years who received the YFV17D yellow fever vaccine.

The chain links TRBV12-3 or TRBV12-4 to TRBJ2-5; possibly TRBD2 for D (6 bases). With 6 bases removed from V and 1 base from J, the gap between germline ends came to 15 bases. This CDR3 has 15 residues. The CDR3 reads CASRSNTSPQETQYF. In DNA form, the CDR3 reads TGTGCCAGCAGATCTAACACTAGCCCCCAAGAGACCCAGTACTTC.

The chain combines TRBV25-1 with TRBJ1-6; tentatively, D is TRBD1 (5 bases). V was trimmed by 3 bases and J by 6 bases, leaving 12 bases between them. This CDR3 has 15 amino acids. Germline V lookup: CDR1 MGHDK, CDR2 SYGVNS. The CDR3 nucleotides are TGTGCCAGCAGTGACCAAACAGGAGCTAATTCACCCCTCCACTTT. It codes for CASSDQTGANSPLHF.